This T cell receptor (beta chain) stems from a study of OX40 agonist ivuxolimab in advanced cancers. The CDR3 extends over 16 amino acids. The germline V and J ends were trimmed by 5 bases and 0 bases, with 11 bases remaining between them. Germline V gene data show CDR1 as SGHVS and CDR2 as FQNEAQ. TCRdb's table, derived via immunoSEQ multiplex PCR, lists solely in-frame clones and lacks some. The sample lists roughly 49,000 clones; more than 85% were seen once. The gene calls are TRBV7-8 and TRBJ2-6; D is perhaps TRBD1 or TRBD2 (5 bases each). This TCR came from an adult with an advanced solid tumor such as melanoma, head and neck, liver or kidney cancer. The input for sequencing was CD4+ or CD8+ T cells sorted from blood, taken in a trial of the OX40 agonist ivuxolimab. The CDR3 sequence is CASSLGRTSGANVLTF. The CDR3 DNA sequence: TGTGCCAGCAGCCTGGGACGGACCTCTGGGGCCAACGTCCTGACTTTC.